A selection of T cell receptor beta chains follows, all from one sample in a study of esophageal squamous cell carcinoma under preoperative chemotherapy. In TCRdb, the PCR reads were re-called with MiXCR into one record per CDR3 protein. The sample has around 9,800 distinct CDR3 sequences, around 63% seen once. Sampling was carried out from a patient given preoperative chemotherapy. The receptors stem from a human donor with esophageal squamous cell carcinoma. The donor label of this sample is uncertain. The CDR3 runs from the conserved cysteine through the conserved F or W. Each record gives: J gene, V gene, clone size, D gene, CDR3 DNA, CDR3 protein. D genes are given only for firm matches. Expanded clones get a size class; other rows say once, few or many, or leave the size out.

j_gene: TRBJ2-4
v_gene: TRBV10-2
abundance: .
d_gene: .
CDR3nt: TGCGCCAGCAGGCTCGGCTGCCGTGACCAAAACACCCAGTACTTC
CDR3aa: CASRLGCRDQNTQYF

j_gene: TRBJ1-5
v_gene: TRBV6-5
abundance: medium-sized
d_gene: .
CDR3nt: TGTGCCAGCAGTTACAGTCTAAGTCAGCCCCAGCATTTT
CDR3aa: CASSYSLSQPQHF

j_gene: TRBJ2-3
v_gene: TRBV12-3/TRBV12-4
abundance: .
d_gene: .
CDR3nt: TGTGCCAGCAGTTTAGGAACCGCCCTCGGCACAGATACGCAGTATTTT
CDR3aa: CASSLGTALGTDTQYF

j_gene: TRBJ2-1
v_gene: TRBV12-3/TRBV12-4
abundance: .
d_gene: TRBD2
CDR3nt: TGTGCCAGCAGAGTGGGACTAGCGGGACAAGAGACCCAGTTCTTC
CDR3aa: CASRVGLAGQETQFF

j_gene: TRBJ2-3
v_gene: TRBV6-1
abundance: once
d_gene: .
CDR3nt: TGTGCCAGCAGCGAATTTGGGCGGAGCGCCACAGATACGCAGTATTTC
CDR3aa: CASSEFGRSATDTQYF

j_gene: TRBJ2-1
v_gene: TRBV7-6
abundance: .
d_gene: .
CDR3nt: TGTGCCAGCAGCTCGGGTCTGCGCAAAAATACGCAGTTCTTC
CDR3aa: CASSSGLRKNTQFF

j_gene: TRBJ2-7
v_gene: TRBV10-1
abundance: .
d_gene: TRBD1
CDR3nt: TGCGCCAGCAGTGAAGGAGGACAGGGGTCCTACGAGCAGTACTTC
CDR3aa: CASSEGGQGSYEQYF

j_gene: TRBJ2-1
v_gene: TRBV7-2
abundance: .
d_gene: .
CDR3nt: TGTGCCAGCAGCTTAGAGAGAGGGGTAAGCAATGAGCAGTATTTC
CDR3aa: CASSLERGVSNEQYF

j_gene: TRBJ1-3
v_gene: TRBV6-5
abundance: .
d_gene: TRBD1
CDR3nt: TGTGCCAGCAGTTACTCTGGACAGGGGTCCACTGGAAACACCATATATTTT
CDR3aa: CASSYSGQGSTGNTIYF

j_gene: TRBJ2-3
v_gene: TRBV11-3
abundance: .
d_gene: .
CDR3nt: TGTGCCAGCAGCTGGACTACTAGCACAGATACGCAGTATTTT
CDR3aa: CASSWTTSTDTQYF

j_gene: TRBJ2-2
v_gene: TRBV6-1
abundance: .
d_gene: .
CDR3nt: TGTGCCAGCTCTAATGGAGGGGCGGGATCCGGGGAGCTGTTTTTT
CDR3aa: CASSNGGAGSGELFF

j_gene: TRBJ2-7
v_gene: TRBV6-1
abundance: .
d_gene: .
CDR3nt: TGTGCCAGGGGCGCCGGAGGCACAGACACGCAGTACTTC
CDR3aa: CARGAGGTDTQYF

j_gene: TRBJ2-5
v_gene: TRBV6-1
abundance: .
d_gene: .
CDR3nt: TGTGCCAGCAGAGTGCCCTACACGGGGGAGCAGTACTTC
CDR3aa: CASRVPYTGEQYF

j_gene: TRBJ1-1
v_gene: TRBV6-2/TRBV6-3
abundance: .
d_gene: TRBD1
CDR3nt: TGTGCCAGCAGTTACCAAGGGGGCTCGAACACTGAAGCTTTCTTT
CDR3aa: CASSYQGGSNTEAFF

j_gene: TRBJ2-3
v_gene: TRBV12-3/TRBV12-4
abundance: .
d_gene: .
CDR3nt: TGTGCGAGCAGTCGGGCTGTGAGCAGAGATACGCAGTATTTT
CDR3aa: CASSRAVSRDTQYF

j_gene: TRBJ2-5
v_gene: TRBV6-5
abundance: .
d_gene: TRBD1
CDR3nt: TGTGCCAGCAGTTACTCCCCGGACAGGGCTGAGACCCAGTACTTC
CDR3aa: CASSYSPDRAETQYF

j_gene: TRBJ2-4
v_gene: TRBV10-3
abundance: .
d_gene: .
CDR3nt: TGTGCCACGGGGCTGAGAGCCGAAGACACGCAGTATTTC
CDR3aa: CATGLRAEDTQYF

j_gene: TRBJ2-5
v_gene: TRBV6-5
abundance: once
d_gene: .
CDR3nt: TGTGCCAGCAGTTACCGACGCACGGGGGTGCCCCAGTACTTC
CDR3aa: CASSYRRTGVPQYF

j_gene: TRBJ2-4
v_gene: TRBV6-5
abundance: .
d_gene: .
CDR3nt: TGTGCCAGCAGTGACTCGGGGCTGAGAGCCACAAACATTCAGTACTTC
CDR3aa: CASSDSGLRATNIQYF

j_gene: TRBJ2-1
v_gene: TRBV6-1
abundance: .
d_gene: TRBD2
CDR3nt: TGTGCCAGCCGAGGGGGGACTAGCGGTCTCAATGAGCAGTTCTTC
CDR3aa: CASRGGTSGLNEQFF

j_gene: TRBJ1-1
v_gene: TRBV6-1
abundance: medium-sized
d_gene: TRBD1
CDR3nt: TGTGCCAGCAGTATGGGGACAGGAATGAACACTGAAGCTTTCTTT
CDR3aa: CASSMGTGMNTEAFF

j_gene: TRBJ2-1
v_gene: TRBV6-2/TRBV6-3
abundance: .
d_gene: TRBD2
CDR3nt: TGTGCCAGCAGAGGGACTAGCGGGAGGGGGAGAGAGGGTGAGCAGTTCTTC
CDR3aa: CASRGTSGRGREGEQFF

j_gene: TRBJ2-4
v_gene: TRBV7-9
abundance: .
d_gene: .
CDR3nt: TGTGCCAGCAGCTTCGATTCTACGGGAAGGGGGGGCATTCAGTACTTC
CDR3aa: CASSFDSTGRGGIQYF

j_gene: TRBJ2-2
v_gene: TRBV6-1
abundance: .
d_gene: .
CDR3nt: TGTGCCAGCAGTCCCCCCGTGTCTGGGGAGCTGTTTTTT
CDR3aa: CASSPPVSGELFF

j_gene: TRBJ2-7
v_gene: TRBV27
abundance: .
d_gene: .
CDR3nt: TGTGCCAGCAGTCCTAGGGGCTTCTACAATGAGCAGTACTTC
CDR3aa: CASSPRGFYNEQYF

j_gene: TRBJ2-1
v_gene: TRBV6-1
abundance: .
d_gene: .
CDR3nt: TGTGCCAGGGGTGAGGAGAAGTCCGATGAGCAGTTCTTC
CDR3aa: CARGEEKSDEQFF

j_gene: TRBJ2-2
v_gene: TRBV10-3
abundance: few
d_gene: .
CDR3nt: TGTGCCATCATGGGGGGAGCGAACACCGGGGAGCTGTTTTTT
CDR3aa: CAIMGGANTGELFF

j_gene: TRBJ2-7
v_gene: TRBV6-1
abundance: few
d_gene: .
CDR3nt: TGTGCCAGCAGGGGCCTAGGGGGGAGTGACCCAGAGACGCAGTACTTC
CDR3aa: CASRGLGGSDPETQYF

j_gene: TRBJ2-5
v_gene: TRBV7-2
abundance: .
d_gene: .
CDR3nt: TGTGCCAGCAGCTTAGTTGACTACCAAGAGACCCAGTACTTC
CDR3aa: CASSLVDYQETQYF

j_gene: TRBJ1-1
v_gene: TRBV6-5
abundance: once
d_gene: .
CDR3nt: TGTGCCAGCAGTTTGGACACTGAAGCTTTCTTT
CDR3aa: CASSLDTEAFF